This passage covers 20 T cell receptor beta chains from one sample sequenced in a study of CD8+ T cells in alopecia areata (dated by TCRdb to the late 2010s). Library prep was done by the immunoSEQ multiplex PCR assay. To provide template for TCR sequencing, every sample had RNA extracted and reverse transcribed into cDNA. TCRdb obtained this table from immuneACCESS and retained in-frame rearrangements with V and J assigned. These tables miss some clones; where compared with another copy, unresolved V genes account for less than half of the shortfall, and the remainder is unexplained. In all, the sample holds about 120,000 clones, and 53% of those were seen once. Of the sample, just over 0.45% falls within the top ten clones. The time point label on this specimen signifies: less than five weeks on oral tofacitinib. This specimen's treatment or condition label, interpreted: oral pan-JAK inhibitor, 5-10 mg twice daily.

The material was CD4+ T cells sorted from blood, obtained at week 4, from a patient treated with tofacitinib. These TCRs come from a human donor with alopecia areata.

V and J are TRBV11-2 and TRBJ2-7; the D call may be TRBD1 or TRBD2 (5 bases each). Trimming took off 5 bases at V and 2 bases at J, with 16 bases between the two ends. The CDR3 sequence is 15 residues long. The germline gives CDR1 SGHAT, CDR2 FQNNGV. The CDR3 reads CASSPWGKRTYEQYF. CDR3 nucleotides: TGTGCCAGCAGCCCGTGGGGGAAGAGGACCTACGAGCAGTACTTC.

The V gene is TRBV6-5, the J gene TRBJ2-7, with TRBD1 matching over 7 bases. V gave up 6 bases and J gave up 6 bases; unmatched junction bases: 2. This CDR3 is built from 11 residues. CDR1 is MNHEY, CDR2 SVGAGI, per germline. The CDR3 DNA sequence: TGTGCCAGCAGGACAGGGCGCGAGCAGTACTTC. Protein: CASRTGREQYF.

The J gene is TRBJ2-6, the V gene TRBV15, with a possible D match to TRBD1 (6 bases). Trimming took off 4 bases at V and 0 bases at J, with 13 bases between the two ends. The CDR3 extends over 17 amino acids. CDR1 and CDR2 (germline): LNHNV, YYDKDF (reference sequence). CDR3 region: CATSKGQRSSGANVLTF. As DNA, the CDR3 is TGTGCCACCAGCAAAGGACAGCGAAGCTCTGGGGCCAACGTCCTGACTTTC.

This clone turned up a few times. The J gene is TRBJ2-1, the V gene TRBV7-2, with a tentative D call TRBD2 (6 bases). The V end was cut by 3 bases, the J end by 3 bases, with 12 bases between. The germline gives CDR1 SGHTA, CDR2 FQGNSA. The CDR3 covers 15 residues. The CDR3 loop reads CASSFRVRDYNEQFF. CDR3 DNA sequence: TGTGCCAGCAGCTTTAGGGTGCGGGACTACAATGAGCAGTTCTTC.

This clone was seen a handful of times. The rearrangement joins TRBV2 to TRBJ2-3, with 11 bases identical to TRBD2. Per germline, CDR1 SNHLY and CDR2 FYNNEI. This CDR3 contains 16 residues. The V and J ends lost 3 bases and 3 bases, in that order; junction bases with no gene match: 5. DNA for the CDR3: TGTGCCAGCAGTGACCCGGGACTAGCGGCGACAGATACGCAGTATTTT. Translated: CASSDPGLAATDTQYF.

The chain couples TRBV29-1 to TRBJ2-2; maybe TRBD1 (5 bases). V lost 3 bases, J lost 5 bases, and 13 bases lay in between. This CDR3 contains 14 residues. In germline, CDR1 is SQVTM, CDR2 ANQGSEA. CDR3 coding DNA: TGCAGCGTTGACCCCACAGGCCTTACCGGGGAGCTGTTTTTT. It codes for CSVDPTGLTGELFF.

The V call is TRBV7-9, the J call TRBJ2-5; D is perhaps TRBD2 (6 bases). The CDR3 is 13 residues long. Deletions cut 5 bases from V and 2 bases from J, with 9 bases between. The V gene's germline CDR1 is SEHNR and CDR2 FQNEAQ (reference sequence). CDR3 sequence reads: CASSRGGQETQYF. The CDR3 bases are TGTGCCAGCAGCCGTGGGGGGCAAGAGACCCAGTACTTC.

The CDR3 coding sequence is TGTGCCAGCGCGCCCGGGACAGGGGCCGCAGATACGCAGTATTTT. It specifies CASAPGTGAADTQYF. This sequence joins TRBV7-9 and TRBJ2-3; 10 nucleotides align to TRBD1. V trimming: 8 bases; J trimming: 4 bases; junction bases outside the gene matches: 9. Germline V gives CDR1 SEHNR, CDR2 FQNEAQ (reference sequence). The CDR3 has 15 amino acids.

This chain uses TRBV7-9 with TRBJ2-7; the D gene is possibly TRBD2 (6 bases). The length of the CDR3 is 14 residues. V was cut by 3 bases and J by 5 bases, with 14 bases left in between. CDR1 is SEHNR and CDR2 is FQNEAQ in the germline V gene (reference sequence). CDR3 in amino acids: CASSLAGYQDEQYF. CDR3 nucleotide sequence: TGTGCCAGCAGCTTGGCGGGGTATCAGGACGAGCAGTACTTC.

The chain employs TRBV30 and TRBJ1-5; D gene ambiguous. The CDR3 is 13 amino acids. The germline V and J ends were trimmed by 0 bases and 3 bases, with 6 bases remaining between them. Germline V gives CDR1 GTSNPN, CDR2 SVGIG (reference sequence). For the CDR3, the DNA is TGTGCCTGGAGTGTGACCATCAATCAGCCCCAGCATTTT. This translates into CAWSVTINQPQHF.

The J gene is TRBJ1-6, the V gene TRBV7-9, with D perhaps matching TRBD1 (5 bases). CDR3 size: 14 residues. V was clipped by 1 base and J by 10 bases, with 11 bases between them. The V gene's germline CDR1 is SEHNR and CDR2 FQNEAQ (reference sequence). The CDR3 DNA follows: TGTGCCAGCAGCTTAGTCCAGGGAGGGTCACCCCTCCACTTT. This codes for CASSLVQGGSPLHF.

On this clone: This sample includes further DNA sequences coding for the same CDR3. This rearrangement joins TRBV7-2 to TRBJ2-7; D is unclear. Germline CDR1 and CDR2: SGHTA and FQGNSA. The CDR3 runs 11 residues. Between the trimmed V and J ends, which lost 5 bases and 0 bases, there was a span of 2 bases. CDR3 loop: CASSLSYEQYF. CDR3 bases: TGTGCCAGCAGCCTCTCCTACGAGCAGTACTTC. The full variable domain, its missing parts supplied by reference TRBV7-2 and TRBJ2-7, is GAGVSQSPSNKVTEKGKDVELRCDPISGHTALYWYRQSLGQGLEFLIYFQGNSAPDKSGLPSDRFSAERTGGSVSTLTIQRTQQEDSAVYLCASSLSYEQYFGPGTRLTVT.

The chain has TRBV30 and TRBJ1-5, with D unclear. Germline assignment: CDR1 GTSNPN and CDR2 SVGIG (reference sequence). Trimming took off 2 bases at V and 4 bases at J, with 9 bases between the two ends. The CDR3 covers 13 residues. The CDR3 here is CAWSPSENQPQHF. DNA of the CDR3: TGTGCCTGGAGTCCCTCAGAAAATCAGCCCCAGCATTTT.

This clone appeared a few times. V is TRBV6-1 and J is TRBJ2-7; 9 positions agree with TRBD1. The CDR3 consists of 14 residues. With V trimmed by 7 bases and J by 7 bases, 11 bases remained unmatched. From germline, CDR1 is MNHNS and CDR2 SASEGT. The CDR3 DNA reads as TGTGCCAGCATGGGGACAGGGAAGGTTGGGGAGCAGTACTTC. Its translation: CASMGTGKVGEQYF.

This sequence joins TRBV30 and TRBJ2-5; D unresolved. This CDR3 has 12 residues. Between the trimmed V and J ends, which lost 3 bases and 3 bases, there was a span of 8 bases. CDR1 and CDR2 from the germline V gene are GTSNPN and SVGIG (reference sequence). CDR3 nucleotides: TGTGCCTGGAGAGTCAACGAAGAGACCCAGTACTTC. This sequence encodes CAWRVNEETQYF.

V and J are TRBV30 and TRBJ1-5; D gene unclear. V lost 3 bases and J 3 bases, leaving 15 bases between the germline ends. The germline V gene encodes CDR1 GTSNPN and CDR2 SVGIG (reference sequence). The CDR3 is 15 residues long. CDR3 sequence: CAWSPEAGFNQPQHF. CDR3 nucleotide sequence: TGTGCCTGGAGCCCTGAGGCAGGCTTCAATCAGCCCCAGCATTTT.

The V call is TRBV30, the J call TRBJ1-2; D is undetermined. CDR3 size: 12 residues. Germline V gene data show CDR1 as GTSNPN and CDR2 as SVGIG (reference sequence). Between the trimmed V and J ends, which lost 8 bases and 2 bases, there was a span of 12 bases. The CDR3 reads CAVGKQNYGYTF. In DNA, the CDR3 is TGTGCCGTGGGGAAGCAGAACTATGGCTACACCTTC.

V gene TRBV30 combines with J gene TRBJ1-4; D unclear. V dropped 2 bases and J dropped 7 bases, with 11 bases sitting between them. This CDR3 is 13 amino acids long. Germline-derived CDR1 and CDR2 are GTSNPN and SVGIG (reference sequence). CDR3 residues: CAWSKRLREKLFF. The CDR3 DNA sequence: TGTGCCTGGAGTAAGAGGCTTCGTGAAAAACTGTTTTTT.

V gene TRBV6-5 combines with J gene TRBJ2-1; a possible D gene is TRBD2 (6 bases). The length of the CDR3 is 14 residues. Germline CDR1 and CDR2: MNHEY and SVGAGI. The V end was cut by 5 bases, the J end by 0 bases, with 8 bases between. CDR3 protein: CASSRSGSYNEQFF. In nucleotides, the CDR3 is TGTGCCAGCAGTCGTAGCGGCTCCTACAATGAGCAGTTCTTC.

The chain recombines TRBV6-1 with TRBJ1-1; the D gene is possibly TRBD1 (6 bases). This CDR3 has 17 amino acids. V lost 7 bases, J lost 1 base, and 22 bases lay in between. Per germline, CDR1 MNHNS and CDR2 SASEGT. CDR3 residues: CASNDQATTGRNTEAFF. The CDR3 DNA reads as TGTGCCAGCAATGACCAAGCTACGACAGGACGGAACACTGAAGCTTTCTTT.